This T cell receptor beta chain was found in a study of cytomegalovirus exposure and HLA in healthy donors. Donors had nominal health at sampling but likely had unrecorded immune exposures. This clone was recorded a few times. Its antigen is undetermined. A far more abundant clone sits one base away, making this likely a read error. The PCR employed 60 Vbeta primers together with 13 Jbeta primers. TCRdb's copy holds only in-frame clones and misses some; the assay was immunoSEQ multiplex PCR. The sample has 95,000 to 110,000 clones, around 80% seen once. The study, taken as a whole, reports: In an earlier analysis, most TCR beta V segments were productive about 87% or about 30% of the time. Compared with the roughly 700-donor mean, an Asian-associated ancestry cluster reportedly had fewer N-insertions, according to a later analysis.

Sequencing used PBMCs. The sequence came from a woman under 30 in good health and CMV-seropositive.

The CDR3 protein is CASSDSPNYGYTF. The DNA of the CDR3 is TGTGCCAGCAGTGACAGCCCTAACTATGGCTACACCTTC. The genes are TRBV6-5 and TRBJ1-2; tentative D call: TRBD1 (5 bases). The V end was cut by 5 bases, the J end by 0 bases, with 7 bases between. This CDR3 spans 13 amino acids. Germline CDR1 and CDR2: MNHEY and SVGAGI.